These 3 T cell receptor beta chains were all obtained from the same sample, sequenced in a study of PD-1 blockade in classical Hodgkin lymphoma. Sequencing used immunoSEQ multiplex PCR; TCRdb keeps in-frame clones, though not all of them. Of fewer than 90,000 clones detected, 85% to 95% appear once; the ten largest clones hold about 7.8%. No patient escaped relapse after autologous stem cell transplantation, and brentuximab vedotin exposure varied. The specimen comprised peripheral blood mononuclear cells (PBMCs), sampled at baseline. The origin of the receptors is a human donor with classical Hodgkin lymphoma.

DNA for the CDR3: TGTGCCAGCAGCCTCGTTGGCCCGTATTACTCTGGGGCCAACGTCCTGACTTTC. Translated, it gives CASSLVGPYYSGANVLTF. The V call is TRBV5-5, the J call TRBJ2-6; no clear D gene. Germline V gene sequence: CDR1 SGHKS, CDR2 YYEKEE (reference sequence). Trimming pared 4 bases from V and 0 bases from J, leaving 17 bases between. The CDR3 has 18 amino acids.

The chain recombines TRBV28 with TRBJ2-3; possibly TRBD2 for D (6 bases). This CDR3 spans 15 amino acids. V was shortened by 5 bases and J by 3 bases, with 15 bases between the two germline ends. The germline V gene encodes CDR1 MDHEN and CDR2 SYDVKM. CDR3 in amino acids: CASSPGSEATDTQYF. In DNA, the CDR3 is TGTGCCAGCAGTCCCGGGAGTGAAGCAACAGATACGCAGTATTTT.

This clone was seen a handful of times. V gene TRBV19 combines with J gene TRBJ1-3, with 7 bases matching TRBD1. This CDR3 contains 12 residues. The germline gives CDR1 LNHDA, CDR2 SQIVND (reference sequence). Trimming took 9 bases from V and 4 from J; bases not matched to a gene: 3. CDR3 in amino acids: CASQGDGNTIYF. The DNA for the CDR3 is TGTGCCAGCCAGGGGGACGGAAACACCATATATTTT.